This passage covers 14 T cell receptor beta chains from one sample sequenced in a study of blood T cell repertoires in COVID-19. The table came from immunoSEQ multiplex PCR; TCRdb's copy has only in-frame clones and leaves some out. The sample includes around 300,000 clones, approximately 83% seen only once; the top ten take roughly 9.6%. Material: peripheral blood. The origin of the receptors is a woman in her seventies with acute or convalescent COVID-19.

The V gene is TRBV3-1 (or the pseudogene TRBV3-2), the J gene TRBJ1-1; 9 bases agree with TRBD1. V was clipped by 4 bases and J by 11 bases; unmatched bases: 8. CDR3 length: 13 amino acids. Germline V gene data show CDR1 as LGHDT and CDR2 as YNNKEL (reference sequence). As DNA, the CDR3 is TGTGCCAGCAGCCTCGTAGGGACAGGGACCGCTTTCTTT. Its protein product is CASSLVGTGTAFF.

The chain carries TRBV6-1 and TRBJ1-2; TRBD1 is a possible D gene (6 bases). The CDR3 loop spans 14 amino acids. Germline CDR1 reads MNHNS; CDR2 reads SASEGT. V was cut by 1 base and J by 4 bases, with 10 bases left in between. CDR3 residues: CASSEGDTFYGYTF. Here the CDR3 DNA reads TGTGCCAGCAGTGAAGGGGACACCTTCTATGGCTACACCTTC.

The chain is built from TRBV4-1 and TRBJ1-2, with D possibly matching TRBD1 (5 bases). The CDR3 consists of 13 residues. Germline CDR1 and CDR2: MGHRA and YSYEKL. Trimming left V 0 bases short and J 11 bases short, with 13 bases between. The CDR3 bases are TGCGCCAGCAGCCAAGATATAACAGGAGAATACACCTTC. Its protein product is CASSQDITGEYTF.

The rearrangement joins TRBV3-1 (or the pseudogene TRBV3-2) to TRBJ2-3; 8 bases map to TRBD1. The CDR3 is 14 amino acids. Germline CDR1 reads LGHDT; CDR2 reads YNNKEL (reference sequence). Trimming at V came to 5 bases and at J to 1 base, leaving 2 bases not matched to a gene. DNA of the CDR3: TGTGCCAGCAGCACGGGACAGGGCACAGATACGCAGTATTTT. Translated: CASSTGQGTDTQYF.

The V and J genes are TRBV7-9 and TRBJ1-5; D is possibly TRBD1 (6 bases). The CDR3 has 15 amino acids. V lost 1 base and J lost 3, with 10 bases in between. The germline gives CDR1 SEHNR, CDR2 FQNEAQ (reference sequence). CDR3 protein: CASSLGTVFNQPQHF. The CDR3 DNA sequence: TGTGCCAGCAGCTTAGGGACAGTCTTCAATCAGCCCCAGCATTTT.

This clone was observed a single time. V and J are TRBV7-3 and TRBJ1-1; maybe TRBD1 (6 bases). CDR1 SGHTA and CDR2 FQGTGA come from the germline V gene. The V end was cut by 5 bases, the J end by 1 base, with 11 bases between. CDR3 length equals 14 residues. This CDR3 reads CASSAQGRNTEAFF. The CDR3 DNA reads TGTGCCAGCAGCGCACAGGGTAGGAACACTGAAGCTTTCTTT.

This chain links TRBV7-3 with TRBJ1-1, with TRBD1 matching 7 bases. Germline V CDR1 and CDR2: SGHTA, FQGTGA. The CDR3 is made up of 14 amino acids. J gave up 1 base and V 5 bases, and 4 bases lay outside the gene matches. The CDR3 sequence: CASSPGGPNTEAFF. The CDR3 DNA reads as TGTGCCAGCAGCCCAGGGGGACCGAACACTGAAGCTTTCTTT.

The chain joins TRBV20-1 to TRBJ1-1; 7 nucleotides match TRBD1. This CDR3 has 15 amino acids. J gave up 8 bases and V 3 bases, and 15 bases lay outside the gene matches. CDR1 DFQATT and CDR2 SNEGSKA come from the germline V gene (reference sequence). The CDR3 region has the DNA TGCAGTGCTAGTCTGAGGCTAGGGGGCGCAGGGGAAGCTTTCTTT. This codes for CSASLRLGGAGEAFF.

The rearrangement links TRBV6-6 to TRBJ1-2; TRBD1 matches 7 bases. Trimming removed 0 bases from V and 1 base from J; junction bases left unmatched: 2. The CDR3 is made up of 15 amino acids. CDR1 and CDR2 from the germline V gene are MNHNY and SVGAGI (reference sequence). CDR3: CASSYSRDSNYGYTF. The CDR3, as DNA: TGTGCCAGCAGTTACTCCCGGGACAGTAACTATGGCTACACCTTC.

The chain uses TRBV6-5 and TRBJ1-5, with D unclear. Germline lookup yields CDR1 MNHEY and CDR2 SVGAGI. V shed 6 bases and J shed 1 base, with 4 bases lying between them. The CDR3 is 12 residues long. As DNA, the CDR3 is TGTGCCAGCAGGACAAGCAATCAGCCCCAGCATTTT. It yields the protein CASRTSNQPQHF.

The chain recombines TRBV3-1 (or the pseudogene TRBV3-2) with TRBJ1-1; D call uncertain. V was shortened by 4 bases and J by 1 base, with 4 bases between the two germline ends. The CDR3 consists of 12 residues. CDR1 and CDR2 (germline): LGHDT, YNNKEL (reference sequence). CDR3 region: CASSRQNTEAFF. In nucleotides, the CDR3 is TGTGCCAGCAGCCGACAGAACACTGAAGCTTTCTTT.

This sequence joins TRBV19 and TRBJ1-1; 10 bases are a match to TRBD1. The germline V gene has CDR1 LNHDA and CDR2 SQIVND (reference sequence). J was trimmed by 10 bases and V by 3 bases; bases with no gene match: 8. The CDR3 is 14 residues long. CDR3 sequence: CASSIDRGHRGAFF. CDR3 in DNA: TGTGCCAGTAGTATCGACAGGGGGCATAGGGGAGCTTTCTTT.

CDR3 sequence: CASSLGQAGNYGYTF. The CDR3 coding sequence is TGTGCCAGCAGCTTAGGGCAGGCGGGGAACTATGGCTACACCTTC. The J gene is TRBJ1-2, the V gene TRBV7-9; the D is unclear. Trimming removed 1 base from V and 2 bases from J, with 11 bases in between. Looked up from germline, CDR1 is SEHNR and CDR2 is FQNEAQ (reference sequence). The CDR3 has 15 amino acids. Based on the CDR3 plus reference TRBV7-9 and TRBJ1-2, the full variable domain is DTGVSQNPRHKITKRGQNVTFRCDPISEHNRLYWYRQTLGQGPEFLTYFQNEAQLEKSRLLSDRFSAERPKGSFSTLEIQRTEQGDSAMYLCASSLGQAGNYGYTFGSGTRLTVV.

V gene TRBV7-9 combines with J gene TRBJ1-1; D unresolved. Germline V gives CDR1 SEHNR, CDR2 FQNEAQ (reference sequence). This CDR3 has 13 amino acids. V dropped 5 bases and J dropped 6 bases, with 13 bases sitting between them. The CDR3 nucleotides read TGTGCCAGCAGCCTAAGCGATTGGGCTGAAGCTTTCTTT. Amino acids: CASSLSDWAEAFF.